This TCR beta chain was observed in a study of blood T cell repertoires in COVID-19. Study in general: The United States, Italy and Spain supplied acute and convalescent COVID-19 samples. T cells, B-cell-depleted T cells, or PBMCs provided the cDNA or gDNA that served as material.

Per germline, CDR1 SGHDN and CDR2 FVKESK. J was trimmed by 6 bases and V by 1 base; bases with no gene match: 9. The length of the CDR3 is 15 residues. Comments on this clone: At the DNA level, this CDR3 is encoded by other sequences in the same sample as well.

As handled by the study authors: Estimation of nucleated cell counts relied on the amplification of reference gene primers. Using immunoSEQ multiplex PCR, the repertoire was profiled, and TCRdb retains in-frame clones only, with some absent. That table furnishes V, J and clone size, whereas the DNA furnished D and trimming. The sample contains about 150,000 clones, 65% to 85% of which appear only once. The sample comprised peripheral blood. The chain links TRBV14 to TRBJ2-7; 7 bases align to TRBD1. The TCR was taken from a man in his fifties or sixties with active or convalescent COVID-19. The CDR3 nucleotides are TGTGCCAGCAGCCAAGTTGCAGGGGGTCCTGGCGAGCAGTACTTC. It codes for CASSQVAGGPGEQYF.